This T cell receptor beta chain was obtained from a study of T-cell memory formation after mild COVID-19. Across the study: Largely donor-specific sequence clusters came from a couple of donors.

J gave up 10 bases and V 4 bases, and 8 bases lay outside the gene matches. Germline V gives CDR1 SGHDT, CDR2 YYEEEE. This CDR3 spans 14 amino acids. Notes on this clonotype: Its specificity is unknown.

In TCRdb, the 5' RACE reads were re-called with MiXCR into one record per CDR3 protein. The repertoire holds 250,000 or so distinct CDR3 sequences, with under 20% as singletons. Study-wide points: Clones contracting over day 15 to 85 were CD4/CD8 balanced, with later expanders leaning CD4+. Memory from before infection featured some responding clones, which suggests cross-reactive memory joined.

The TCR originated in a man aged 18-30 years who had mild COVID-19 (a few samples of this study predate the infection). Cell type and time point are not known. Sample: PBMCs or a T cell subset sorted from them (not recorded which). The chain is built from TRBV5-6 and TRBJ2-5; 12 bases fit TRBD2. The CDR3 DNA is TGTGCCAGCAGCATCAGACTAGCGGGAGTGAACCAGTACTTC. As protein: CASSIRLAGVNQYF.